These 7 T cell receptor beta chains came from one sample sequenced in a study of cytomegalovirus exposure and HLA in healthy donors (dated by TCRdb to about 2017). Library prep was done by the immunoSEQ multiplex PCR assay. The multiplex PCR relied on a mix of 60 forward primers for TCR Vbeta segments and 13 reverse primers for TCR Jbeta segments. The source is immuneACCESS, and TCRdb retained only in-frame sequences with V and J called. Part of the clones is not carried over; for the studies checked, unresolved V genes explain less than half of this, and the remainder is unexplained. For this sample there are roughly 80,000 clones; approximately 84% appear just once. Around 2.4% of the sample belongs to the ten largest clones. Specimen: PBMCs. All receptors derive from a woman between 45 and 65 years old in good health and CMV-seronegative.

The chain is built from TRBV9 and TRBJ2-7, with D unclear. CDR1 and CDR2 (germline): SGDLS, YYNGEE. The CDR3 sequence is 13 residues long. V gave up 1 base and J gave up 6 bases, with 11 bases separating them. The CDR3 coding sequence is TGTGCCAGCAGCGTAAGCTATACCGGCGAGCAGTACTTC. As protein: CASSVSYTGEQYF.

V and J are TRBV19 and TRBJ2-3; TRBD1 aligns across 10 bases. This CDR3 region has 15 residues. The trim removed 9 bases at V and 3 bases at J, leaving 9 bases unmatched. Germline V CDR1 and CDR2: LNHDA, SQIVND (reference sequence). The CDR3 spells CASGYGQGVTDTQYF. CDR3 nucleotide sequence: TGTGCCAGCGGGTACGGACAGGGGGTTACAGATACGCAGTATTTT.

This chain connects TRBV7-9 to TRBJ1-2, with 7 nucleotides matching TRBD1. The CDR3 has 14 amino acids. Germline V gene data show CDR1 as SEHNR and CDR2 as FQNEAQ (reference sequence). The trim removed 5 bases at V and 6 bases at J, leaving 9 bases unmatched. CDR3 nucleotide sequence: TGTGCCAGCAGCGCCCCCGTGACAGGGCATGGCTACACCTTC. Its protein product is CASSAPVTGHGYTF.

The chain combines TRBV20-1 with TRBJ2-1; D may be TRBD1 (5 bases). The germline CDR1 and CDR2 sequences are DFQATT and SNEGSKA (reference sequence). CDR3 size: 10 residues. V was pared by 7 bases and J by 7 bases, with 8 bases between. The CDR3, as DNA: TGCAGTGTTCAGGGAAATGAGCAGTTCTTC. It is translated as CSVQGNEQFF.

J is TRBJ1-5 and V is TRBV4-2; D might be TRBD1 (6 bases). Germline V gene lookup returns CDR1 LGHNA and CDR2 YNFKEQ. The CDR3 covers 16 residues. The V end was cut by 4 bases, the J end by 4 bases, with 17 bases between. The CDR3: CASSPREQGGNQPQHF. CDR3 DNA: TGTGCCAGCAGCCCTCGAGAACAGGGAGGGAATCAGCCCCAGCATTTT.

V and J are TRBV19 and TRBJ1-1; TRBD1 agrees at 9 bases. J gave up 10 bases and V 6 bases, and 12 bases lay outside the gene matches. Germline V gene lookup returns CDR1 LNHDA and CDR2 SQIVND (reference sequence). The CDR3 loop spans 14 amino acids. The CDR3 region is CASRDLLRDRAAFF. Here the CDR3 DNA reads TGTGCCAGTAGAGACCTCCTGAGGGACAGGGCAGCTTTCTTT. Full variable domain (rest looked up from reference TRBV19 and TRBJ1-1): DGGITQSPKYLFRKEGQNVTLSCEQNLNHDAMYWYRQDPGQGLRLIYYSQIVNDFQKGDIAEGYSVSREKKESFPLTVTSAQKNPTAFYLCASRDLLRDRAAFFGQGTRLTVV.

This chain uses TRBV2 with TRBJ2-3, with D unclear. This CDR3 is 13 amino acids long. Deletions cut 4 bases from V and 4 bases from J, with 9 bases between. Per the germline V gene, CDR1 is SNHLY and CDR2 is FYNNEI. The CDR3 DNA reads TGTGCCAGCAGTGTAGATATGGCAGATACGCAGTATTTT. This sequence encodes CASSVDMADTQYF.